Here is one T cell receptor beta chain with its context. This CDR3 region has 16 residues. Germline V gene data show CDR1 as KGHSH and CDR2 as LQKENI. J gave up 7 bases and V 2 bases, and 7 bases lay outside the gene matches. The data belong to a study of T cell responses to AZD1222 COVID-19 vaccine. Some clones are missing from TCRdb's copy, which holds only in-frame ones; the method was immunoSEQ multiplex PCR. The sample has some 97,000 clones; about 85% are singletons. The clonotype originates from an adult in good health. J is TRBJ2-1 and V is TRBV18; 11 positions match TRBD1. The sample in question was peripheral blood, obtained on day 0 of AZD1222 vaccination. The CDR3 nucleotides read TGTGCCAGCTCACCATCCAGGACAGGGGGCGTGAATGAGCAGTTCTTC. Amino acids: CASSPSRTGGVNEQFF.